Each of the 5 T cell receptor beta chains below was sequenced from the same sample in a study of blood T cell repertoires in COVID-19. Clones were sequenced by immunoSEQ multiplex PCR, and TCRdb holds only the in-frame ones, with some missing. Altogether about 120,000 clones are present, less than 80% being singletons, with the ten largest covering 2% to 3%. What was sequenced was peripheral blood. Every receptor here comes from a man in his fifties with acute or convalescent COVID-19.

V and J are TRBV6-6 and TRBJ2-7; 9 positions agree with TRBD1. CDR3 length: 14 amino acids. Germline V gene lookup returns CDR1 MNHNY and CDR2 SVGAGI (reference sequence). J gave up 5 bases and V 4 bases, and 6 bases lay outside the gene matches. Here the CDR3 DNA reads TGTGCCAGCAGTTTCACGGGACAGGGCGACGAGCAGTACTTC. Protein sequence: CASSFTGQGDEQYF.

The J gene is TRBJ2-2, the V gene TRBV5-5; weak D call: TRBD1 (7 bases). Germline V gene sequence: CDR1 SGHKS, CDR2 YYEKEE (reference sequence). This CDR3 spans 18 amino acids. Trimming took off 4 bases at V and 4 bases at J, with 23 bases between the two ends. CDR3 DNA: TGTGCCAGCAGCGCAGTTTTACAGGGGCCGGGAGTCACCGGGGAGCTGTTTTTT. Its translation is CASSAVLQGPGVTGELFF. Together with reference TRBV5-5 and TRBJ2-2, the CDR3 gives the full variable domain: DAGVTQSPTHLIKTRGQQVTLRCSPISGHKSVSWYQQVLGQGPQFIFQYYEKEERGRGNFPDRFSARQFPNYSSELNVNALLLGDSALYLCASSAVLQGPGVTGELFFGEGSRLTVL.

This clone appeared a few times. In nucleotides, the CDR3 is TGTGCCAGCTCACCACCGACAGTTGGAAACACCATATATTTT. It translates to CASSPPTVGNTIYF. The chain is built from TRBV18 and TRBJ1-3; the D gene is possibly TRBD1 (5 bases). V lost 0 bases to trimming and J lost 3 bases, with 6 bases between them. CDR1 is KGHSH and CDR2 is LQKENI in the germline V gene. This CDR3 contains 14 residues.

This clone has only one observation. The rearrangement links TRBV5-6 to TRBJ1-4; D gene uncertain. Germline values: CDR1 SGHDT, CDR2 YYEEEE. The CDR3 spans 13 residues. Trimming cost V 0 bases and J 4 bases, with 4 bases left between them. The CDR3 sequence is CASSLASNEKLFF. The DNA of the CDR3 is TGTGCCAGCAGCTTGGCCAGTAATGAAAAACTGTTTTTT.

The chain joins TRBV5-1 to TRBJ1-1, with D unclear. The CDR3 length is 15 residues. The germline V gene encodes CDR1 SGHRS and CDR2 YFSETQ. With 2 bases removed from V and 3 bases from J, the gap between germline ends came to 14 bases. The CDR3 sequence is CASSLRQGGYTEAFF. The CDR3 bases are TGCGCCAGCAGCTTACGACAAGGAGGATACACTGAAGCTTTCTTT.